The following is a T cell receptor (beta chain) sequence with its context. The authors ran a second PCR of about 6 to 11 cycles using a sample-barcoded 5' primer and a J-beta primer mix. TCRdb itself ran the 5' RACE reads through MiXCR, one entry per CDR3 protein. The sample shows about 1.4 million distinct CDR3 sequences, almost 60% of them seen only once. The germline CDR1 and CDR2 sequences are DFQATT and SNEGSKA (reference sequence). The CDR3 extends over 16 amino acids. With 3 bases removed from V and 11 bases from J, the gap between germline ends came to 28 bases. This specimen comes from a study of blood T cells in healthy people across ages.

The chain couples TRBV20-1 to TRBJ2-5; D might be TRBD2 (7 bases). The receptor was isolated from a man aged 18-30 years in good health. Sequenced sample: blood. The CDR3 is CSASGAMGGGHDEQYF. CDR3 DNA sequence: TGCAGTGCTAGTGGGGCTATGGGAGGGGGACACGATGAGCAGTACTTC.